Given below is one TCR beta chain in context. Living in roughly 25 US areas, the participants were between roughly 18 and 90 years of age. Cohort assignment relied on participant-reported clinical history. Recovered participants had two consecutive negative NP/OP PCR tests, healthcare professional clearance, or symptom resolution. This entry comes from a study of blood T cell repertoires in COVID-19. Study details: PBMCs, B-cell-depleted T cells, or T cells provided the cDNA or gDNA that made up the material.

The CDR3 extends over 16 amino acids. Trimming pared 7 bases from V and 6 bases from J, leaving 22 bases between. Germline-derived CDR1 and CDR2 are LNHDA and SQIVND (reference sequence). Repertoires were generated with immunoSEQ multiplex PCR, while TCRdb's copy carries only in-frame clones and drops some. The table has about 180,000 clones, just over 85% seen once. Material for sequencing was PBMCs or T cells enriched from blood (not recorded which). The chain recombines TRBV19 with TRBJ2-1; TRBD1 might be the D (5 bases). This TCR derives from a woman younger than 35 who had recovered from COVID-19. CDR3 DNA sequence: TGTGCCAGTAAGGGCAGGGAAGGTCTGGGATTCAATGAGCAGTTCTTC. Encoded protein: CASKGREGLGFNEQFF.